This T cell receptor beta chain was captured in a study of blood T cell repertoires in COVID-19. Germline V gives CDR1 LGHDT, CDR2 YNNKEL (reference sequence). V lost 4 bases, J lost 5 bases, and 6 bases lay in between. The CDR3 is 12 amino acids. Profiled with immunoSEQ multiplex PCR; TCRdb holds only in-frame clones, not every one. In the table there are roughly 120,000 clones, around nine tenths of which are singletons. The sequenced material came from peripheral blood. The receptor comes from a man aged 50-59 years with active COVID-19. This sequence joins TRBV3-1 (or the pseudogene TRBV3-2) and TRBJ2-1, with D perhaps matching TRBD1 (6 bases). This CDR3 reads CASSRTDNEQFF. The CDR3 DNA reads TGTGCCAGCAGCCGGACAGACAATGAGCAGTTCTTC.